These 16 T cell receptor beta chains came from one sample sequenced in a study of shared clonotypes between healthy human individuals. Generated by immunoSEQ multiplex PCR, the TCRdb table keeps only in-frame clones and is missing some. The top ten clones hold roughly 1.7% of a sample with approximately 1.9 million clones, about 94% of them seen once. Naive CD8 isolation took CD45RO-negative cells positively selected for CCR7 and excluded terminally differentiated effector memory CD45RA+ cells. The material sequenced was naive CD8+ T cells from PBMCs. All receptors derive from a man aged 18 to 30 in good health. Some clones in this sample may be carry-over from other donors' samples.

The rearrangement uses TRBV18 and TRBJ1-1; tentatively, D is TRBD1 (5 bases). CDR1 is KGHSH, CDR2 LQKENI, per germline. V dropped 3 bases and J dropped 2 bases, with 19 bases sitting between them. There are 17 residues in the CDR3. CDR3 DNA sequence: TGTGCCAGCTCACCGAACTCAGGGACCGCGATCAACACTGAAGCTTTCTTT. Protein sequence: CASSPNSGTAINTEAFF.

As to this clone: An end of the junction differs from the germline gene, which may be a read error. The chain employs TRBV28 and TRBJ2-7; D not certain. Germline V gene data show CDR1 as MDHEN and CDR2 as SYDVKM. The CDR3 length is 12 residues. The CDR3 here is CASGLSSYEQYF. CDR3 DNA: TGTGCCAGCGGTTTAAGTTCCTACGAGCAGTACTTC.

Comment on this clone: Other DNA variants within this sample encode the same CDR3. J is TRBJ2-7 and V is TRBV11-3; possible D gene TRBD2, 5 bases. The CDR3 totals 13 residues. Germline V gene sequence: CDR1 SGHNT, CDR2 YENEEA. V lost 1 base and J lost 4, with 8 bases in between. CDR3 sequence reads: CASSLGRTYEQYF. The DNA of the CDR3 is TGTGCCAGCAGCTTAGGTCGGACTTACGAGCAGTACTTC.

The chain links TRBV6-6 to TRBJ2-7, with D unclear. The CDR3 runs to 12 residues. V dropped 4 bases and J dropped 2 bases, with 6 bases sitting between them. Germline lookup yields CDR1 MNHNY and CDR2 SVGAGI (reference sequence). In nucleotides, the CDR3 is TGTGCCAGCAGTTCCAGTACCTACGAGCAGTACTTC. Translation: CASSSSTYEQYF.

The chain combines TRBV6-1 with TRBJ2-7; 9 bases match TRBD1. Unmatched junction bases numbered 12, after V lost 7 bases and J lost 5 bases. The CDR3 totals 15 residues. Germline V gives CDR1 MNHNS, CDR2 SASEGT. In DNA, the CDR3 is TGTGCCAGCACCCCCCGGGGACAGGGAAGGGACGAGCAGTACTTC. Encoded protein: CASTPRGQGRDEQYF.

The table lists this clone with a few counts. The same CDR3 can be traced to other DNA sequences in this sample. The chain joins TRBV9 to TRBJ2-1; no clear D. Germline CDR1 is SGDLS and CDR2 is YYNGEE. The CDR3 runs 12 residues. V was shortened by 0 bases and J by 7 bases, with 5 bases between the two germline ends. CDR3 protein: CASSVDGNEQFF. The DNA of the CDR3 is TGTGCCAGCAGCGTAGACGGTAATGAGCAGTTCTTC.

This clone appeared a single time. The chain joins TRBV29-1 to TRBJ1-1, with 7 positions matching TRBD1. This CDR3 is 14 amino acids long. Germline CDR1 reads SQVTM; CDR2 reads ANQGSEA. J gave up 3 bases and V 6 bases, and 10 bases lay outside the gene matches. The CDR3 sequence: CSVRPWQGDTEAFF. The DNA of the CDR3 is TGCAGCGTCCGCCCGTGGCAGGGGGACACTGAAGCTTTCTTT.

The chain carries TRBV11-2 and TRBJ2-1; D is perhaps TRBD1 or TRBD2 (7 bases each). Germline assignment: CDR1 SGHAT and CDR2 FQNNGV. V was pared by 7 bases and J by 0 bases, with 22 bases between. The CDR3 runs 18 residues. The CDR3: CASTLFRGGSSSYNEQFF. CDR3 DNA: TGTGCCAGCACCCTCTTCAGGGGGGGATCTAGCTCCTACAATGAGCAGTTCTTC.

The chain couples TRBV5-5 to TRBJ2-1; no reliable D call. This CDR3 region has 12 residues. Trimming stripped 1 base from V and 5 bases from J, with 4 bases between. Germline CDR1 is SGHKS and CDR2 is YYEKEE (reference sequence). The CDR3 protein is CASSLTNNEQFF. The CDR3, as DNA: TGTGCCAGCAGCTTGACCAACAATGAGCAGTTCTTC.

This chain connects TRBV9 to TRBJ2-3, with D tentatively TRBD1 or TRBD2 (5 bases each). The V gene lost 3 bases and the J gene lost 4 bases, with 15 bases spanning the gap. The CDR3 loop spans 15 amino acids. From germline, CDR1 is SGDLS and CDR2 YYNGEE. The CDR3 DNA sequence: TGTGCCAGCAGCGCAACCCCGAGGGGCGCAGATACGCAGTATTTT. Translated, it gives CASSATPRGADTQYF.

This clone appeared once. The chain has TRBV27 and TRBJ2-7; the match to TRBD1 covers 9 bases. Germline CDR1 is MNHEY and CDR2 is SMNVEV (reference sequence). The length of the CDR3 is 14 residues. V gave up 4 bases and J gave up 6 bases; unmatched junction bases: 7. CDR3 nucleotide sequence: TGTGCCAGCAGTTACGGGACAGGGAGGGCCGAGCAGTACTTC. Translated, it gives CASSYGTGRAEQYF.

The chain combines TRBV19 with TRBJ2-1; 11 bases line up with TRBD2. V lost 0 bases and J lost 6; bases outside the gene matches: 7. Germline CDR1 is LNHDA and CDR2 is SQIVND (reference sequence). The CDR3 covers 17 residues. In DNA form, the CDR3 reads TGTGCCAGTAGTATAGATCGGGGGACTAGCGGTTTCAATGAGCAGTTCTTC. Protein: CASSIDRGTSGFNEQFF.

This sequence joins TRBV5-1 and TRBJ1-1; possible D gene TRBD1, 5 bases. V was trimmed by 1 base and J by 5 bases, leaving 18 bases between them. Germline V CDR1 and CDR2: SGHRS, YFSETQ. CDR3 size: 16 residues. The CDR3 DNA follows: TGCGCCAGCAGCTTGTCGCGGGGTCAGGGTTGGACTGAAGCTTTCTTT. Translated: CASSLSRGQGWTEAFF.

Comments on this clone: Within the sample, other DNA sequences also encode this same CDR3. V and J are TRBV28 and TRBJ2-1; 7 bases map to TRBD1. CDR1 is MDHEN, CDR2 SYDVKM, per germline. After removal of 6 bases from V and 4 bases from J, the junction contained 9 bases not matched to a gene. The CDR3 loop spans 15 amino acids. DNA of the CDR3: TGTGCCAGCAGCCTCGGTGGCAGGGGGTACAATGAGCAGTTCTTC. Translating it yields CASSLGGRGYNEQFF.

The V call is TRBV7-9, the J call TRBJ2-1; TRBD2 might be the D (6 bases). Looked up from germline, CDR1 is SEHNR and CDR2 is FQNEAQ (reference sequence). This CDR3 is 13 amino acids long. V lost 6 bases to trimming and J lost 6 bases, with 12 bases between them. CDR3: CASRSGGRNEQFF. Here the CDR3 DNA reads TGTGCCAGCAGATCAGGAGGGCGCAATGAGCAGTTCTTC.

The chain combines TRBV10-3 with TRBJ2-1, with D uncertain. Germline assignment: CDR1 ENHRY and CDR2 SYGVKD. Trimming removed 0 bases from V and 9 bases from J, with 6 bases in between. The CDR3 has 12 residues. The CDR3 region is CAISESVVEQFF. CDR3 nucleotides: TGTGCCATCAGTGAGTCGGTTGTTGAGCAGTTCTTC.